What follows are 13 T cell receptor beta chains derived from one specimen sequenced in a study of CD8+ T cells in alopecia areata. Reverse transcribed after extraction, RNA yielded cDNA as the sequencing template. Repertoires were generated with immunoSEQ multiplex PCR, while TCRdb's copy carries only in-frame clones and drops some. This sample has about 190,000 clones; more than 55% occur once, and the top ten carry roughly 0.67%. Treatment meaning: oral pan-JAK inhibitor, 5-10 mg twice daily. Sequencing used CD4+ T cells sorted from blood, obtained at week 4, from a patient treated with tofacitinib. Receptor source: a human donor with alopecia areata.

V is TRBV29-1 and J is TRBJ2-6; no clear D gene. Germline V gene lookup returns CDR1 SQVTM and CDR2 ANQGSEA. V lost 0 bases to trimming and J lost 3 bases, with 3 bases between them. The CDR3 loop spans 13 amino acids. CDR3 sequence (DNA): TGCAGCGTTGAAGAGGGTGGGGCCAACGTCCTGACTTTC. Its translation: CSVEEGGANVLTF. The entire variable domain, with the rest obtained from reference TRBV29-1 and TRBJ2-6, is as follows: SAVISQKPSRDICQRGTSLTIQCQVDSQVTMMFWYRQQPGQSLTLIATANQGSEATYESGFVIDKFPISRPNLTFSTLTVSNMSPEDSSIYLCSVEEGGANVLTFGAGSRLTVL.

CDR3 residues: CASSVYLYNEQFF. Written as DNA, the CDR3 is TGTGCCAGCAGTGTTTATCTCTACAATGAGCAGTTCTTC. The chain combines TRBV2 with TRBJ2-1; D not resolved. V was clipped by 4 bases and J by 3 bases, with 7 bases between them. From germline, CDR1 is SNHLY and CDR2 FYNNEI. This CDR3 is built from 13 residues.

CDR3: CSVAIRGGLYNEQFF. CDR3 sequence (DNA): TGCAGCGTTGCGATCAGGGGTGGTTTGTACAATGAGCAGTTCTTC. V gene TRBV29-1 combines with J gene TRBJ2-1; maybe TRBD1 (6 bases). The ends were cut back, 4 bases at V and 4 bases at J, with 17 bases in the middle. This CDR3 is 15 amino acids long. Per germline, CDR1 SQVTM and CDR2 ANQGSEA.

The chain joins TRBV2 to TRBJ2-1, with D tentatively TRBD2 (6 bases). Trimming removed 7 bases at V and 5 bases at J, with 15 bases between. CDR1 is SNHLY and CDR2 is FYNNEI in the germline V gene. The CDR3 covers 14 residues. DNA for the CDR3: TGTGCCAGCAATCTCCAGCGGGTTCACAATGAGCAGTTCTTC. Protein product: CASNLQRVHNEQFF.

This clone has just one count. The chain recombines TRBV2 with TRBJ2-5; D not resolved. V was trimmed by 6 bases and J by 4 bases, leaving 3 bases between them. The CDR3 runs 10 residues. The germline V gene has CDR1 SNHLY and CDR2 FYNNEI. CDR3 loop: CASRGETQYF. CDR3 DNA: TGTGCCAGCAGAGGAGAGACCCAGTACTTC.

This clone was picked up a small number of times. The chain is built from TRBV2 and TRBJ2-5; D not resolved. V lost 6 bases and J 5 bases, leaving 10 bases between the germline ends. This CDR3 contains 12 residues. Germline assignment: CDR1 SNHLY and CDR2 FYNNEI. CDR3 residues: CASRVEGETQYF. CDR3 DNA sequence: TGTGCCAGCAGAGTCGAAGGGGAGACCCAGTACTTC.

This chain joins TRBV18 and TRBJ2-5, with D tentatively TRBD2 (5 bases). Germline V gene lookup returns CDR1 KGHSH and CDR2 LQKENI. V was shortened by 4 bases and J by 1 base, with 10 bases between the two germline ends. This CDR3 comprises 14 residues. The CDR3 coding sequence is TGTGCCAGCTCACGAGGACTTGGCCAAGAGACCCAGTACTTC. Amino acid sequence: CASSRGLGQETQYF.

The CDR3 is CASNRDRENTGELFF. CDR3 in DNA: TGCGCCAGCAACCGAGACAGGGAGAACACCGGGGAGCTGTTTTTT. The J gene is TRBJ2-2, the V gene TRBV5-1; 7 bases match TRBD1. The CDR3 is 15 residues long. Trimming cost V 6 bases and J 1 base; bases outside gene matches: 6. In germline, CDR1 is SGHRS, CDR2 YFSETQ.

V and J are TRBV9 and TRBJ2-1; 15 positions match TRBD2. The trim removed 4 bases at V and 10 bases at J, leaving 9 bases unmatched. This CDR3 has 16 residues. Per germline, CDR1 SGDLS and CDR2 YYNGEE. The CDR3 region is CASSPRTSGGAVEQFF. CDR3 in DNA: TGTGCCAGCAGCCCCCGGACTAGCGGGGGGGCAGTGGAGCAGTTCTTC.

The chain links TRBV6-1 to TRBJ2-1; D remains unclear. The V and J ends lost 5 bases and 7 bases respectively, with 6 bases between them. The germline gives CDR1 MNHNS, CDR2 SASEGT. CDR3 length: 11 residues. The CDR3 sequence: CASSPKNEQFF. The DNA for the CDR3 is TGTGCCAGCAGTCCGAAGAATGAGCAGTTCTTC.

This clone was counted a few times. CDR3 nucleotide sequence: TGTGCCAGCAGCACCTACCGGGAAAACTCTAACTATGGCTACACCTTC. Protein sequence: CASSTYRENSNYGYTF. This chain connects TRBV7-8 to TRBJ1-2; D remains ambiguous. There are 16 residues in the CDR3. CDR1 is SGHVS, CDR2 FQNEAQ, per germline. The V and J ends lost 5 bases and 0 bases respectively, with 16 bases between them.

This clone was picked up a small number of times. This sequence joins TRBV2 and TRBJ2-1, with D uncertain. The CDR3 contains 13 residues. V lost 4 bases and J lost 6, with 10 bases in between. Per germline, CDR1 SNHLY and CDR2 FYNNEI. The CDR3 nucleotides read TGTGCCAGCAGTGGAGACTTGACCAATGAGCAGTTCTTC. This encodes CASSGDLTNEQFF.

The CDR3 is CSAEPGQGSSEQYF. The CDR3 bases are TGCAGCGCCGAGCCAGGACAGGGATCGTCCGAGCAGTACTTC. The V and J genes are TRBV29-1 and TRBJ2-7; TRBD1 matches at 8 bases. V lost 7 bases to trimming and J lost 6 bases; unmatched junction nucleotides: 14. CDR1 is SQVTM, CDR2 ANQGSEA, per germline. This CDR3 region has 14 residues.